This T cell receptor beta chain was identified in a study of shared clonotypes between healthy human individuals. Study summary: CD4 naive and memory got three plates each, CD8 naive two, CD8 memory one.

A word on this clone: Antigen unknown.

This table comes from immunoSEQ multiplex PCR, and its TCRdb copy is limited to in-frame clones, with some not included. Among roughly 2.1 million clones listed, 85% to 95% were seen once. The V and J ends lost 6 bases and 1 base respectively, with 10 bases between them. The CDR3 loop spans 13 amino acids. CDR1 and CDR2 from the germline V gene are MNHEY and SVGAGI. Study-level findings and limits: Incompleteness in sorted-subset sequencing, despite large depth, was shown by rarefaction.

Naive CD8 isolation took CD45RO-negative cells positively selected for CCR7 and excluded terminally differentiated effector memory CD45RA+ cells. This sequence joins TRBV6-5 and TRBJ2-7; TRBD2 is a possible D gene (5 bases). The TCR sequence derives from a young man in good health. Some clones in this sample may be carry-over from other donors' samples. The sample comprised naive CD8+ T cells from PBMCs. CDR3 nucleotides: TGTGCCAGCAGCCCCCCGGGGTCCTACGAGCAGTACTTC. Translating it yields CASSPPGSYEQYF.